This T cell receptor beta chain was captured by sequencing in a study of CD8+ T cells in alopecia areata. About the research overall: The drug, oral tofacitinib, was given to treated patients at 5 to 10 mg twice daily. Severity scores in treated patients reflected the percentage of scalp affected.

Overall study results and limits: Uncertainty about whether baseline CD8+ expansion is linked to response remains, with one nonresponder.

Stated treatment: oral pan-JAK inhibitor, 5-10 mg twice daily. Sorting separated CD4+ and CD8+ T cells out of PBMCs. As regards this clone: The antigen is not known.

RNA extraction was followed by reverse transcription into cDNA, which acted as the sequencing template. TCRdb keeps only in-frame clones here, not all; method: immunoSEQ multiplex PCR. The sample has approximately 110,000 clones, roughly 56% seen once. Germline assignment: CDR1 MGHRA and CDR2 YSYEKL. V lost 3 bases and J 8 bases, leaving 20 bases between the germline ends. CDR3 length: 16 residues. Sequencing used CD4+ T cells sorted from blood, obtained at week 24, from a patient treated with tofacitinib. This chain connects TRBV4-1 to TRBJ2-4, with D perhaps matching TRBD2 (6 bases). This receptor was obtained from a human donor with alopecia areata. The CDR3 here is CASSHSTSWGLDIQYF. Written as DNA, the CDR3 is TGCGCCAGCAGCCATTCGACTAGTTGGGGGTTGGACATTCAGTACTTC.